Each of the 3 T cell receptor beta chains below was sequenced from the same sample in a study of T cells in Graves' hyperthyroidism and ophthalmopathy. Amplified TCR beta CDR3 regions came from RNA transcripts. The study used the HTBI primer set for a first-round RT-PCR of the TCR CDR3. TCRdb processed the multiplex PCR reads anew with MiXCR; each CDR3 protein has one entry. The data contain a few hundred thousand distinct CDR3 sequences, about 15% of them seen just once; the ten biggest clones take up under 8%. Specimen: blood. The receptor source for this set is a woman aged 30 to 39 with Graves' hyperthyroidism.

The chain combines TRBV5-1 with TRBJ1-3, with no clear D. V was clipped by 0 bases and J by 0 bases, with 7 bases between them. The V gene's germline CDR1 is SGHRS and CDR2 YFSETQ. The CDR3 sequence is 15 residues long. The CDR3 loop is CASSLVMSSGNTIYF. The CDR3 nucleotides are TGCGCCAGCAGCTTGGTGATGAGCTCTGGAAACACCATATATTTT.

This clonotype was seen ten or more times. The CDR3 is CAIGDRDRTLYEQYF. CDR3 bases: TGTGCCATCGGGGACAGGGACCGAACTTTATACGAGCAGTACTTC. This chain connects TRBV10-3 to TRBJ2-7, with 9 bases fitting TRBD1. This CDR3 is built from 15 residues. The junction had 12 bases not matched to a gene; V was cut back by 8 bases and J by 4 bases. The germline V gene encodes CDR1 ENHRY and CDR2 SYGVKD.

Only a few counts were recorded for this clonotype. The chain joins TRBV4-2 to TRBJ2-6; 10 nucleotides align to TRBD1. The CDR3 covers 18 residues. Trimming took 0 bases from V and 2 from J; bases not matched to a gene: 4. Germline V gene sequence: CDR1 LGHNA, CDR2 YNFKEQ. The DNA of the CDR3 is TGTGCCAGCAGCCAAGAGGGACAGGGGATCGCTGGGGCCAACGTCCTGACTTTC. The encoded protein is CASSQEGQGIAGANVLTF.